Below are 5 T cell receptor beta chains sequenced from a single sample in a study of post-analysis software for immune sequencing data. Findings and caveats of the study: Elevated frequency relative to controls characterized 4 or 5 TRBV segments in patients, TRBV5-6, TRBV5-1 and TRBV20-1 among them.

Unique molecular identifiers were built into the TCR beta cDNA libraries. MiXCR, run by TCRdb on the PCR reads, gives a single entry per CDR3 protein. The profile shows around 260,000 distinct CDR3 sequences, 36% of them singletons. These receptors lack a known antigen. The sequenced sample consisted of blood. The receptor source for this set is a girl between 5 and 17 years old with multiple sclerosis.

There are many counts of this clonotype. The V gene is TRBV18, the J gene TRBJ1-4; no definite D call. The CDR3 extends over 15 amino acids. Looked up from germline, CDR1 is KGHSH and CDR2 is LQKENI. Trimming shortened V by 3 bases and J by 11 bases, and 19 bases separated the two germline ends. The CDR3 DNA reads as TGTGCCAGCTCACCTATACAGCCGCCTGAAGGGAAACTGTTTTTT. This codes for CASSPIQPPEGKLFF.

This clonotype turned up a few times. This chain joins TRBV20-1 and TRBJ2-1; 9 bases are shared with TRBD2. CDR3 length: 14 amino acids. V lost 2 bases and J lost 8; bases outside the gene matches: 7. CDR1 is DFQATT, CDR2 SNEGSKA, per germline (reference sequence). CDR3 protein: CSARRLAESDEQFF. The CDR3 bases are TGCAGTGCTAGAAGACTAGCGGAGAGCGATGAGCAGTTCTTC.

V and J are TRBV20-1 and TRBJ2-1, with 7 positions matching TRBD2. Losses at the gene ends were 1 base for V and 6 bases for J; bases not matched to a gene: 9. The germline V gene encodes CDR1 DFQATT and CDR2 SNEGSKA (reference sequence). This CDR3 has 15 amino acids. The CDR3 region has the DNA TGCAGTGCTAGAGTCGCGGGAGTGAACACCAATGAGCAGTTCTTC. This codes for CSARVAGVNTNEQFF.

The V call is TRBV29-1, the J call TRBJ2-4, with D possibly TRBD1 on 6 matching bases. The end of the DNA is better explained by TRBJ2-7, so the J call may be wrong. Germline-derived CDR1 and CDR2 are SQVTM and ANQGSEA. This CDR3 comprises 15 residues. CDR3 DNA: TGCAGCGTTGAGTGGGTTGGACAGAATTCTTTCGAGCAGTACTTC. Translated, it gives CSVEWVGQNSFEQYF.

This clonotype appeared a few times. The chain carries TRBV12-3 or TRBV12-4 and TRBJ1-2; D not certain. V was clipped by 5 bases and J by 0 bases, with 7 bases between them. This CDR3 is 13 amino acids long. The chain's CDR3 is CASSVGSNYGYTF. CDR3 nucleotides: TGTGCCAGCAGTGTTGGTTCTAACTATGGCTACACCTTC.